This TCR beta chain was identified during a study of CD8+CD57+ T cells in acquired aplastic anemia (dated by TCRdb to about 2018). With regard to the full study: DNA extracted from sorted CD4+ and CD8+ cells had a mean of approximately 3 ug, with a range of roughly 0.19 to 27.4 ug. A CD8+CD57+ expansion meant a frequency higher than the mean frequency seen in healthy subjects. Broader findings and caveats from the paper: Although 25 to 30 CD8+ CDR3 sequences were shared by patients and controls, these sequences appeared highly expressed in patients and within the immunodominant clones of patients. Patients and healthy controls showed no significant difference in CD8+ Simpson's diversity (P=0.060).

Genomic DNA was used as template for profiling of TCR beta VDJ combinations and CDR3 sequences. An Illumina HiSeq 2000 was used for TCR repertoire sequencing. As for the authors' bioinformatics: Repertoires were assessed using TRBV/TRBJ rearrangement plots, CDR3 size and DJ length profiles, and Simpson's diversity index. Whichever DNA sequence was most abundant in the deep sequencing data was defined as the immunodominant clone. CDR3 amino acid sequences were screened for sharing across subjects and were compared with published repertoires and the VDJdb database. TCRdb ran its own pipeline on the public reads, namely fastp trimming at Q25 and MiXCR clone calling, and kept in-frame beta chains. Rows with one shared CDR3 protein collapse into an entry with the most common genes and DNA. The V and J calls here are based on TCRdb, not the publication. The sample table contains more than 45,000 distinct CDR3 sequences; only one count was recorded for roughly 60% of them. Clones ranked in the top ten supply 15% to 20% of the sample.

In regard to this clonotype: Its antigen remains undetermined. Per-base qualities were not stored, and no clone one base away is much larger.

The patients picked for sequencing were ones in whom flow cytometry had shown an expansion of CD8+CD57+ cells. Severe acquired aplastic anemia was diagnosed in all patients according to International Study of Aplastic Anemia and Agranulocytosis and Camitta criteria. No therapy had been received by the patients at the time of blood sampling. In the study, sorted CD4+ and CD8+ blood T cells from patients with severe aplastic anemia and from healthy subjects underwent deep sequencing of TCR repertoires. Patients were enrolled in the USA under clinicaltrials.gov protocols 00001620, 01623167, 00001397, 00071045, 00081523 and 00961064. Ficoll-Paque density gradient centrifugation was used to isolate peripheral blood mononuclear cells. CD4+ and CD8+ T cells were sorted by FACS or magnetic beads before DNA extraction. Including the terminal cysteine and phenylalanine, the CDR3 comprises 13 residues. Kept here is only the CDR3 DNA, which spans 39 bases and is read in frame from base 1. CDR1 and CDR2 were assigned from the germline V gene (reference sequence) as SEHNR and FQNEAQ. Relative to germline, V is 1 base shorter and J is 8 bases shorter, with 11 bases between their ends.

The source is a human donor with aplastic anemia. The chain is made from TRBV7-9 and TRBJ1-2; a tentative D call is TRBD1 (5 bases match). Material for sequencing was sorted CD4+, CD8+, or CD8+CD57+ T cells (not recorded which) from PBMCs. This receptor has the CDR3 CASSLEGTGGYTF. The DNA sequence is TGTGCCAGCAGCTTAGAAGGGACTGGAGGCTACACCTTC.